These T cell receptor beta chains were read from a single sample in a study of circulating tumor DNA in untreated peripheral T-cell lymphoma. Here immunoSEQ multiplex PCR was the method, and the copy in TCRdb shows in-frame clones only, minus some. The top ten clones hold around a sixth of a sample with around 2,500 clones, around two thirds of them seen once. The sequencing sample was made of tumor tissue. These receptors came from a human donor with peripheral T-cell lymphoma. Both conserved end residues are trimmed from each CDR3. Only part of the rows carry a size: once, few, many, or a class if the clone is expanded.

-,TRBV5-1,13,ASSLEPILNTEAF
-,TRBV30,9,AWALRWEAF
-,TRBV6-8,11,ASSYGTSGGLY
few,TRBV10-2,13,ASRHLPLLSDTQY